The sample holds many counts of the clone carrying this T cell receptor (beta chain). Antigen unknown. V trimming: 6 bases; J trimming: 1 base; junction bases outside the gene matches: 5. CDR1 and CDR2 from the germline V gene are MNHEY and SVGAGI. CDR3 size: 15 residues. TCRdb processed the RT-PCR reads anew with MiXCR; each CDR3 protein has one entry. The table has over 650,000 distinct CDR3 sequences, 18% seen once. This specimen belongs to a study of response to subunit inactivated influenza vaccine. Study-level findings and limits: T cells newly recruited by each seasonal influenza vaccination are few, the authors suggested.

This TCR derives from a man aged 45-65 years who received an inactivated influenza vaccine. V usage is TRBV6-5 and J usage is TRBJ2-3; 9 nucleotides agree with TRBD1. The starting material was PBMCs from blood, obtained about 5 days after vaccination. The CDR3 loop reads CASRYRQGGTDTQYF. The CDR3 DNA reads TGTGCCAGCAGATACAGACAGGGGGGCACAGATACGCAGTATTTT.